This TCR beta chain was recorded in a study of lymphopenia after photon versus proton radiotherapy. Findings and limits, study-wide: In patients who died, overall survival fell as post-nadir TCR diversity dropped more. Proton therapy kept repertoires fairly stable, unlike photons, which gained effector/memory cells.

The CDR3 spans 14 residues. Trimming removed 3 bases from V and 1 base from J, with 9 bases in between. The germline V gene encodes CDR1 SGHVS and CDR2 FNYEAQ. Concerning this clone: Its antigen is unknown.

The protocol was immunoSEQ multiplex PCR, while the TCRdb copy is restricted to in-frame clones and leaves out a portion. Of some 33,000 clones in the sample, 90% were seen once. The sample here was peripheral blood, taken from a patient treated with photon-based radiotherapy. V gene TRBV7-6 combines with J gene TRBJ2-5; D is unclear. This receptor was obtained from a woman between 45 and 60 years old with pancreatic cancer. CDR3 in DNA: TGTGCCAGCAGCTTCCCGACTCTCCAAGAGACCCAGTACTTC. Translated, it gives CASSFPTLQETQYF.